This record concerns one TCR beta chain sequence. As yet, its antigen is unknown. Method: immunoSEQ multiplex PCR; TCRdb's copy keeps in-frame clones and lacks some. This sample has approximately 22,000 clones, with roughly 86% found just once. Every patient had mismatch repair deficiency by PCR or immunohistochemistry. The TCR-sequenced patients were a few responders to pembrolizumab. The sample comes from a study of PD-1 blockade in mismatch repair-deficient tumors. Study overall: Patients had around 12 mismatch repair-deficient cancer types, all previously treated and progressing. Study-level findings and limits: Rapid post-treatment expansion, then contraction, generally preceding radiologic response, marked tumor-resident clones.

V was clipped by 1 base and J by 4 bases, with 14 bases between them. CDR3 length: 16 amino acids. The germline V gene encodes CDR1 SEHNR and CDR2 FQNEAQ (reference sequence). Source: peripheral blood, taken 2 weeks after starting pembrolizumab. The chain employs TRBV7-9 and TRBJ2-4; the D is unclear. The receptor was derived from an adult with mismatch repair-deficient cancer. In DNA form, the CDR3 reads TGTGCCAGCAGCTTAGGGGCTGGGGTCCTTAAAAACATTCAGTACTTC. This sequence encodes CASSLGAGVLKNIQYF.